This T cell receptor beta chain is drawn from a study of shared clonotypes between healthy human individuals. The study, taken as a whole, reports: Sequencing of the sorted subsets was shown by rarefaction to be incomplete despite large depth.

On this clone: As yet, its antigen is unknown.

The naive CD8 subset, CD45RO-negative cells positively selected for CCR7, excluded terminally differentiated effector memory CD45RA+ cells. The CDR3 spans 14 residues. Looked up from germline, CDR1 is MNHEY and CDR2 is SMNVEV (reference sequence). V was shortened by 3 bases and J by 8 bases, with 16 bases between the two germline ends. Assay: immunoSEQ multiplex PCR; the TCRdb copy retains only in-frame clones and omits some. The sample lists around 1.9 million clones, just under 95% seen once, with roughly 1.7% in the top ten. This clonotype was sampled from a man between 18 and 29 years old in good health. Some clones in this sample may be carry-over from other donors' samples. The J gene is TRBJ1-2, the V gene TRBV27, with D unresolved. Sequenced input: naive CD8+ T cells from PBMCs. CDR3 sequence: CASSFRLSFGGYTF. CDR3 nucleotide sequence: TGTGCCAGCAGTTTCCGCCTCTCCTTTGGGGGCTACACCTTC.